Listed here are 11 T cell receptor beta chains from one sample, sequenced in a study of cytomegalovirus exposure and HLA in healthy donors (dated by TCRdb to the late 2010s). Library preparation employed the immunoSEQ multiplex PCR assay. A mixture of 60 forward primers for TCR Vbeta segments and 13 reverse primers for TCR Jbeta segments was used in the multiplex PCR. TCRdb obtained this table from immuneACCESS and retained in-frame rearrangements with V and J assigned. These tables miss some clones; where compared with another copy, unresolved V genes account for less than half of the shortfall, and the remainder is unexplained. This sample holds roughly 34,000 clones; about two thirds were observed only once. The biggest ten clones account for over 9% of the sample. The specimen was PBMCs. The receptors stem from a man in his forties in good health and CMV-seropositive.

The chain couples TRBV11-3 to TRBJ2-1; tentatively, D is TRBD2 (6 bases). V lost 3 bases to trimming and J lost 6 bases, with 6 bases between them. This CDR3 comprises 12 residues. Germline V gene data show CDR1 as SGHNT and CDR2 as YENEEA. The CDR3 region has the DNA TGTGCCAGCAGCTTGGGACTCAATGAGCAGTTCTTC. Protein sequence: CASSLGLNEQFF.

This clone showed up just once. V and J are TRBV6-5 and TRBJ1-4; perhaps TRBD1 as D (6 bases). This CDR3 has 16 amino acids. Germline assignment: CDR1 MNHEY and CDR2 SVGAGI. The V gene lost 0 bases and the J gene lost 3 bases, with 11 bases spanning the gap. In DNA, the CDR3 is TGTGCCAGCAGTTACTCGGCCGGGACACCTAATGAAAAACTGTTTTTT. Translated, it gives CASSYSAGTPNEKLFF.

The rearrangement joins TRBV2 to TRBJ2-7, with TRBD1 identical over 8 bases. The CDR3 covers 13 residues. Germline V gives CDR1 SNHLY, CDR2 FYNNEI. The J segment lost 2 bases and the V segment lost 3 bases, leaving 0 bases of the junction unmatched. The CDR3 loop reads CASSETGAYEQYF. CDR3 DNA sequence: TGTGCCAGCAGTGAGACAGGGGCCTACGAGCAGTACTTC.

The chain couples TRBV11-1 to TRBJ2-1; D may be TRBD2 (5 bases). This CDR3 has 16 residues. Trimming left V 2 bases short and J 0 bases short, with 11 bases between. Germline CDR1 SGHAT, CDR2 FQDESV (reference sequence). As DNA, the CDR3 is TGTGCCAGCAGCTTAAGTCCGGGGAGCTCCTACAATGAGCAGTTCTTC. It is translated as CASSLSPGSSYNEQFF. The variable domain in full, with the rest retrieved from reference TRBV11-1 and TRBJ2-1, is EAEVAQSPRYKITEKSQAVAFWCDPISGHATLYWYRQILGQGPELLVQFQDESVVDDSQLPKDRFSAERLKGVDSTLKIQPAELGDSAMYLCASSLSPGSSYNEQFFGPGTRLTVL.

This clone was counted only a few times. The chain carries TRBV6-1 and TRBJ2-5; maybe TRBD2 (5 bases). The DNA matches TRBJ2-7 better at its end, which makes the J call doubtful. The CDR3 consists of 14 residues. CDR1 MNHNS and CDR2 SASEGT come from the germline V gene. The CDR3 spells CASRRAGSSYEQYF. The CDR3 nucleotides read TGTGCCAGCCGGCGGGCAGGAAGCTCCTACGAGCAGTACTTC.

The chain has TRBV30 and TRBJ2-3; 9 bases are shared with TRBD2. Germline CDR1 is GTSNPN and CDR2 is SVGIG (reference sequence). This CDR3 has 16 residues. V trimming: 5 bases; J trimming: 3 bases; junction bases outside the gene matches: 12. Here the CDR3 DNA reads TGTGCCTGGGCGGGGGGGGCGGGGGTCGATACAGATACGCAGTATTTT. Protein sequence: CAWAGGAGVDTDTQYF.

This clone was picked up a small number of times. This chain links TRBV19 with TRBJ2-1; 11 positions agree with TRBD1. Unmatched junction bases numbered 6, after V lost 5 bases and J lost 3 bases. The CDR3 covers 16 residues. In germline, CDR1 is LNHDA, CDR2 SQIVND (reference sequence). The CDR3 DNA sequence: TGTGCCAGTAGTCCCAGGACAGGGGGCTTCTACAATGAGCAGTTCTTC. It yields the protein CASSPRTGGFYNEQFF.

The chain is built from TRBV11-2 and TRBJ2-3, with TRBD2 as a possible D gene (6 bases). The CDR3 is 15 residues long. Trimming cost V 2 bases and J 4 bases, with 13 bases left between them. CDR1 is SGHAT and CDR2 is FQNNGV in the germline V gene. CDR3 DNA sequence: TGTGCCAGCAGCTTAAGCGGGCAGGGTTCAGATACGCAGTATTTT. Encoded protein: CASSLSGQGSDTQYF.

The chain is built from TRBV5-1 and TRBJ2-2; D may be TRBD2 (6 bases). Germline V gives CDR1 SGHRS, CDR2 YFSETQ. The CDR3 contains 17 residues. V gave up 0 bases and J gave up 4 bases, with 16 bases separating them. CDR3 coding DNA: TGCGCCAGCAGCTTGGCGGGAGTTAGATCGGGCACCGGGGAGCTGTTTTTT. Amino acid sequence: CASSLAGVRSGTGELFF.

The CDR3 here is CASSPDWGTDTQYF. CDR3 in DNA: TGTGCCAGCAGCCCGGACTGGGGCACAGATACGCAGTATTTT. The chain couples TRBV7-2 to TRBJ2-3; D possibly corresponds to TRBD2 (5 bases). The V gene lost 5 bases and the J gene lost 1 base, with 10 bases spanning the gap. The CDR3 contains 14 residues. Germline V gene lookup returns CDR1 SGHTA and CDR2 FQGNSA.

The V call is TRBV5-1, the J call TRBJ1-5; maybe TRBD1 (6 bases). Germline CDR1 SGHRS, CDR2 YFSETQ. Trimming removed 7 bases at V and 7 bases at J, with 15 bases between. The CDR3 spans 13 residues. The DNA of the CDR3 is TGCGCCAGCGGTCAGGGGCCCGAGCAGCCCCAGCATTTT. Its protein product is CASGQGPEQPQHF.